This T cell receptor beta chain was sequenced during a study of blood T cell repertoires in COVID-19. Across the study: The study drew acute and convalescent COVID-19 samples from the United States, Italy and Spain. T cells, B-cell-depleted T cells, or PBMCs supplied cDNA or gDNA.

In the original processing: Amplification of reference gene primers was used by the study to estimate nucleated cell counts. Clones were read by immunoSEQ multiplex PCR, and TCRdb kept only the in-frame ones, dropping some. The V and J calls and clone size come from that table; D and trimming were worked out from the DNA. The data contain 150,000 to 200,000 clones, 60% to 80% of them singletons. A few counts support this clone. Trimming took off 1 base at V and 1 base at J, with 17 bases between the two ends. This CDR3 contains 17 residues. In germline, CDR1 is SGHRS, CDR2 YFSETQ. The chain is built from TRBV5-1 and TRBJ2-5; D remains ambiguous. The receptor's source is a woman in her 70s with acute or convalescent COVID-19. The material sequenced was peripheral blood. The CDR3 sequence is CASSLTLLGGGQETQYF. The CDR3 nucleotides read TGCGCCAGCAGCTTGACTCTCCTCGGTGGCGGCCAAGAGACCCAGTACTTC.